This TCR beta chain was obtained from a study of blood T cell repertoires in COVID-19. As originally analysed: It was from reference gene primer amplification that nucleated cell counts were estimated. Assay used: immunoSEQ multiplex PCR; TCRdb lists only in-frame clones, some missing. The V and J calls and the clone size are those of that table, but D and trimming were determined from the DNA. The table shows about 140,000 clones, with about 77% occurring only once. V was clipped by 7 bases and J by 2 bases, with 11 bases between them. The germline CDR1 and CDR2 sequences are SQVTM and ANQGSEA. The CDR3 length is 12 residues.

The sample taken for sequencing was peripheral blood. The origin of this receptor is a woman between 45 and 60 years old with active or convalescent COVID-19. The chain employs TRBV29-1 and TRBJ2-5; no clear D. The CDR3 sequence is CSASRGQETQYF. The CDR3 DNA reads as TGCAGCGCCTCCCGCGGACAAGAGACCCAGTACTTC.